This TCR beta chain comes out of a study of blood T cell repertoires in COVID-19. Across the study: In each case, the material was cDNA or gDNA derived from T cells, B-cell-depleted T cells, or PBMCs.

Generated by immunoSEQ multiplex PCR, the TCRdb table keeps only in-frame clones and is missing some. The table has 380,000 or so clones, about 90% seen once. This CDR3 spans 16 amino acids. Trimming took 3 bases from V and 7 from J, leaving 18 bases between them. Looked up from germline, CDR1 is MGHRA and CDR2 is YSYEKL. The sample holds one count of this clone. This clonotype was sampled from a man between 35 and 55 years old with acute or convalescent COVID-19. V usage is TRBV4-1 and J usage is TRBJ1-4; D might be TRBD1 (5 bases). The sample taken for sequencing was peripheral blood. CDR3 amino acids: CASSHPGHLTGEKLFF. CDR3 coding DNA: TGCGCCAGCAGCCACCCTGGACATCTCACGGGTGAAAAACTGTTTTTT.